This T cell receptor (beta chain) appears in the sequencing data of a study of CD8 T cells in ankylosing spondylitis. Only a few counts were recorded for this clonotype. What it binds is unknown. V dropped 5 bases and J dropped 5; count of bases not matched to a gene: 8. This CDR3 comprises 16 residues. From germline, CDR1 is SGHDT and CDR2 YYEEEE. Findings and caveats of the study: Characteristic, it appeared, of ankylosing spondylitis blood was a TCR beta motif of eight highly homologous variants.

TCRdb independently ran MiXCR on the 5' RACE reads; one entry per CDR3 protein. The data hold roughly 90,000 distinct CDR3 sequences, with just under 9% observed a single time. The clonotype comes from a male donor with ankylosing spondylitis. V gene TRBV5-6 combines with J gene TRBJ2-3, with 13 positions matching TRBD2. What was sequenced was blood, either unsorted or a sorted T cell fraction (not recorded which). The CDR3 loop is CASRHRLAGGVDTQYF. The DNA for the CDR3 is TGTGCCAGCAGGCACCGACTAGCGGGAGGAGTAGATACGCAGTATTTT.